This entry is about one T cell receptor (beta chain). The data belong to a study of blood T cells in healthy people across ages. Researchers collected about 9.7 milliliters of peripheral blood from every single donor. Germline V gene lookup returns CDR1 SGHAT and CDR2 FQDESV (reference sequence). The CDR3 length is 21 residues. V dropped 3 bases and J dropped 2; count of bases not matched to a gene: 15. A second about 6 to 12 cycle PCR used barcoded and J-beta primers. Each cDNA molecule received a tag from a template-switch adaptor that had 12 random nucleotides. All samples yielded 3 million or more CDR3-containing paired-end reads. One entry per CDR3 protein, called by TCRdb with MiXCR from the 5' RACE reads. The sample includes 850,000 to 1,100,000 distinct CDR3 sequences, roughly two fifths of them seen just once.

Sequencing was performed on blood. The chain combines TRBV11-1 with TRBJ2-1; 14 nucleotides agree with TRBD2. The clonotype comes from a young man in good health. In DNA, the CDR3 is TGTGCCAGCAGCTTCCCCAAACCCGGGACTAGCGGGGGCCAGCCCTACAATGAGCAGTTCTTC. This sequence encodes CASSFPKPGTSGGQPYNEQFF. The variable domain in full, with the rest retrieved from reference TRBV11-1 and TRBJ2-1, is EAEVAQSPRYKITEKSQAVAFWCDPISGHATLYWYRQILGQGPELLVQFQDESVVDDSQLPKDRFSAERLKGVDSTLKIQPAELGDSAMYLCASSFPKPGTSGGQPYNEQFFGPGTRLTVL.